This T cell receptor (beta chain) was captured by sequencing in a study of radiation and T cells in renal cell carcinoma. Study details: Nephrectomy followed 15 Gy stereotactic body radiation by 4 weeks. Findings and caveats of the study: Without pretreatment biopsies, baseline tumor clonotype presence was undetermined. From baseline, blood top tumor clonotypes peaked at 2 weeks post-radiation.

A remark on this clone: Antigen unknown.

Germline CDR1 and CDR2: LNHDA and SQIVND (reference sequence). The CDR3 is made up of 13 amino acids. V was trimmed by 7 bases and J by 2 bases, leaving 9 bases between them. As to time point: blood 2 weeks post-SBRT. Indicated treatment: 15 Gy SBRT to primary tumor, nephrectomy 4 weeks later. The tumor was a clear cell renal cell carcinoma. Only in-frame clones appear in the TCRdb table, and some are missing; sequencing was by immunoSEQ multiplex PCR. The table lists about 26,000 clones, 81% of them singletons. The clonotype originates from a man between 60 and 75 years old with renal cell carcinoma. This specimen was blood, taken from a patient whose treatment included radiotherapy and nephrectomy. The chain carries TRBV19 and TRBJ1-5, with D uncertain. The CDR3 DNA follows: TGTGCCAGTAAGACGGGCCGCAATCAGCCCCAGCATTTT. This sequence encodes CASKTGRNQPQHF.